These 4 T cell receptor beta chains came from one sample sequenced in a study of T-cell reconstitution after alpha-beta-depleted transplantation in children. For TCRbeta, the library was prepared with unique molecular identifiers. TCRdb itself ran the PCR reads through MiXCR, one entry per CDR3 protein. The sample lists a few hundred thousand distinct CDR3 sequences, roughly a quarter occurring once. The material sequenced was PBMCs, taken before TCRalphabeta/CD19-depleted stem cell transplant. These receptors all come from a boy younger than two with Wiskott-Aldrich syndrome, due to receive a stem cell transplant.

The rearrangement links TRBV9 to TRBJ2-3, with 13 bases lining up with TRBD2. The V segment lost 2 bases and the J segment 5 bases; nucleotides outside the gene matches: 5. Germline values: CDR1 SGDLS, CDR2 YYNGEE. The CDR3 has 16 amino acids. The DNA for the CDR3 is TGTGCCAGCAGCGTCCGGACTAGCGGGAGTATAGATACGCAGTATTTT. Translating it yields CASSVRTSGSIDTQYF.

This clonotype showed up just a few times. V usage is TRBV7-9 and J usage is TRBJ1-1, with unresolved D. With 5 bases removed from V and 5 bases from J, the gap between germline ends came to 12 bases. Looked up from germline, CDR1 is SEHNR and CDR2 is FQNEAQ (reference sequence). There are 13 residues in the CDR3. The CDR3 spells CASSHVSRTEAFF. The DNA for the CDR3 is TGTGCCAGCAGCCATGTCTCCCGGACTGAAGCTTTCTTT.

The chain links TRBV5-1 to TRBJ2-7, with TRBD1 matching over 8 bases. The germline gives CDR1 SGHRS, CDR2 YFSETQ. The CDR3 covers 14 residues. The V gene end was trimmed by 4 bases and the J gene end by 3 bases; junction bases not matched to a gene: 6. The CDR3 DNA is TGCGCCAGCAGCAGGGACAGGAACAACTACGAGCAGTACTTC. It is translated as CASSRDRNNYEQYF.

This sequence joins TRBV25-1 and TRBJ2-1; no firm D call. Per the germline V gene, CDR1 is MGHDK and CDR2 is SYGVNS. The length of the CDR3 is 14 residues. Trimming pared 1 base from V and 4 bases from J, leaving 8 bases between. CDR3 sequence (DNA): TGTGCCAGCAGTGAATGGTCAGATTACAATGAGCAGTTCTTC. The encoded protein is CASSEWSDYNEQFF.